One and the same sample provided the 5 T cell receptor beta chains below, sequenced in a study of beta chain features in type 1 diabetes. What these receptors recognize is not known. All of the isolated RNA was reverse transcribed, so expressed TCRB transcripts were sequenced. Assay used: immunoSEQ multiplex PCR; TCRdb lists only in-frame clones, some missing. The sample contains roughly 730,000 clones, 13% of which appear only once. The study, taken as a whole, reports: Type 1 diabetes patients had moderately but significantly shorter TCRB CDR3s in all four CD4+ subsets.

The sample comprised naive CD4+ T cells from blood. These receptors came from a man younger than 35 with type 1 diabetes.

This clone was counted between two and nine times. The chain carries TRBV29-1 and TRBJ2-3; TRBD1 is a possible D gene (6 bases). The CDR3 totals 13 residues. CDR1 and CDR2 from the germline V gene are SQVTM and ANQGSEA. Trimming removed 4 bases from V and 2 bases from J, with 10 bases in between. The CDR3 loop is CSVGTATTDTQYF. The CDR3 DNA is TGCAGCGTTGGGACAGCCACCACAGATACGCAGTATTTT.

V is TRBV25-1 and J is TRBJ1-2; D remains ambiguous. Germline loops: CDR1 MGHDK, CDR2 SYGVNS. There are 13 residues in the CDR3. V shed 5 bases and J shed 10 bases, with 17 bases lying between them. The DNA for the CDR3 is TGTGCCAGCAGTTCCGGGCCGGGTGGCGTCTACACCTTC. Its translation is CASSSGPGGVYTF.

Only a few counts were recorded for this clone. The V gene is TRBV6-5, the J gene TRBJ1-5; D is unresolved. The CDR3 has 15 amino acids. Between the trimmed V and J ends, which lost 2 bases and 6 bases, there was a span of 14 bases. Germline V gives CDR1 MNHEY, CDR2 SVGAGI. CDR3 bases: TGTGCCAGCAGTTACCGGCAGGATAGCGGTCAGCCCCAGCATTTT. Protein: CASSYRQDSGQPQHF.

This clone was detected only a few times. The V call is TRBV18, the J call TRBJ1-2; D unresolved. Germline V gene lookup returns CDR1 KGHSH and CDR2 LQKENI. V gave up 1 base and J gave up 0 bases, with 12 bases separating them. This CDR3 is built from 16 residues. The CDR3 DNA sequence: TGTGCCAGCTCACCACAATTTGGACGGACTAACTATGGCTACACCTTC. It codes for CASSPQFGRTNYGYTF.

This clone was picked up a small number of times. The chain's CDR3 is CASSHDIAAGYF. The CDR3 DNA sequence: TGTGCCAGCAGTCACGACATCGCCGCCGGGTACTTC. The genes are TRBV28 and TRBJ2-5; no clear D. The CDR3 extends over 12 amino acids. Germline loops: CDR1 MDHEN, CDR2 SYDVKM. V was shortened by 5 bases and J by 13 bases, with 17 bases between the two germline ends. Full variable domain (missing parts from reference TRBV28 and TRBJ2-5): DVKVTQSSRYLVKRTGEKVFLECVQDMDHENMFWYRQDPGLGLRLIYFSYDVKMKEKGDIPEGYSVSREKKERFSLILESASTNQTSMYLCASSHDIAAGYFGPGTRLLVL.